The 27 T cell receptor beta chains below were found in one sample sequenced in a study of memory CD4+ T cells and cytomegalovirus serostatus. The sort gate was single viable CD3+CD4+CD8-CD45RO+ cells for memory CD4+ T cells. TCRdb's table, derived via immunoSEQ multiplex PCR, lists solely in-frame clones and lacks some. The sample holds about 45,000 clones, less than 85% seen once. The specimen was memory CD4+ T cells from blood. These receptor sequences come from an adult in good health and CMV-seronegative.

This clone is deemed medium-sized. V and J are TRBV5-6 and TRBJ1-4, with D unresolved. Germline CDR1 reads SGHDT; CDR2 reads YYEEEE. The CDR3 consists of 15 residues. Trimming removed 4 bases from V and 3 bases from J, with 13 bases in between. The CDR3 protein is CASSGYGEANEKLFF. CDR3 DNA sequence: TGTGCCAGCAGCGGGTATGGGGAGGCTAATGAAAAACTGTTTTTT. Full variable domain (remainder filled in from reference TRBV5-6 and TRBJ1-4): DAGVTQSPTHLIKTRGQQVTLRCSPKSGHDTVSWYQQALGQGPQFIFQYYEEEERQRGNFPDRFSGHQFPNYSSELNVNALLLGDSALYLCASSGYGEANEKLFFGSGTQLSVL.

This sequence joins TRBV27 and TRBJ2-3, with D perhaps TRBD2 (6 bases). Germline lookup yields CDR1 MNHEY and CDR2 SMNVEV (reference sequence). V lost 5 bases, J lost 1 base, and 25 bases lay in between. This CDR3 comprises 19 residues. CDR3 residues: CASSREYEPRSAGTDTQYF. As DNA, the CDR3 is TGTGCCAGCAGTCGGGAGTATGAACCGCGTAGCGCCGGCACAGATACGCAGTATTTT.

The J gene is TRBJ1-3, the V gene TRBV5-1; 8 nucleotides match TRBD1. V dropped 5 bases and J dropped 6; count of bases not matched to a gene: 7. CDR1 is SGHRS, CDR2 YFSETQ, per germline. The CDR3 runs to 14 residues. The CDR3 loop reads CASSLDRDVNTIYF. CDR3 in DNA: TGCGCCAGCAGTCTGGACAGGGACGTAAACACCATATATTTT.

The chain joins TRBV6-1 to TRBJ1-6; D is possibly TRBD1 (5 bases). Deletions cut 4 bases from V and 7 bases from J, with 17 bases between. The CDR3 extends over 16 amino acids. Germline lookup yields CDR1 MNHNS and CDR2 SASEGT. The CDR3 region has the DNA TGTGCCAGCAGTGGGGGCAGTGGCCTAACGAATTCACCCCTCCACTTT. This translates into CASSGGSGLTNSPLHF.

This chain links TRBV7-8 with TRBJ2-7; the D gene could be TRBD1 or TRBD2 (5 bases each). The CDR3 loop spans 15 amino acids. V gave up 4 bases and J gave up 2 bases, with 15 bases separating them. CDR1 and CDR2 from the germline V gene are SGHVS and FQNEAQ. In DNA form, the CDR3 reads TGTGCCAGCAGCTCCGTCCGGGACCGTACCTACGAGCAGTACTTC. Translation: CASSSVRDRTYEQYF.

This clone was found a few times. The V gene is TRBV6-5, the J gene TRBJ1-2; D is unclear. V lost 0 bases to trimming and J lost 7 bases, with 6 bases between them. In germline, CDR1 is MNHEY, CDR2 SVGAGI. The CDR3 has 12 residues. The CDR3, as DNA: TGTGCCAGCAGTTACTCGGGTGGTGGCTACACCTTC. Translating gives CASSYSGGGYTF.

This clone was picked up one time. V is TRBV9 and J is TRBJ2-3; 8 bases match TRBD2. V gave up 4 bases and J gave up 1 base; unmatched junction bases: 11. From germline, CDR1 is SGDLS and CDR2 YYNGEE. This CDR3 region has 17 residues. The CDR3 DNA reads as TGTGCCAGCAGCCCCCGGTGGGGCGGGGGGCGCACAGATACGCAGTATTTT. This sequence encodes CASSPRWGGGRTDTQYF.

The V and J genes are TRBV29-1 and TRBJ1-3; D not certain. CDR1 is SQVTM and CDR2 is ANQGSEA in the germline V gene. The CDR3 contains 13 residues. The V end was cut by 4 bases, the J end by 2 bases, with 9 bases between. The CDR3 DNA sequence: TGCAGCGTTGTTCCCGGGCCTGGAAACACCATATATTTT. Residues: CSVVPGPGNTIYF.

The V and J genes are TRBV6-1 and TRBJ1-2, with no clear D. The germline V gene encodes CDR1 MNHNS and CDR2 SASEGT. The V gene lost 1 base and the J gene lost 8 bases, with 11 bases spanning the gap. The CDR3 spans 13 residues. The CDR3 coding sequence is TGTGCCAGCAGTGAAGGGGAAGCCCTGGGCTACACCTTC. Translating it yields CASSEGEALGYTF.

The chain carries TRBV19 and TRBJ1-2; 8 bases map to TRBD1. The germline V gene encodes CDR1 LNHDA and CDR2 SQIVND (reference sequence). This CDR3 comprises 15 residues. V lost 6 bases, J lost 7 bases, and 13 bases stayed unmatched. The CDR3 spells CASSPTGEGSSGYTF. CDR3 DNA: TGTGCCAGTAGCCCGACAGGGGAAGGATCTAGTGGCTACACCTTC.

The CDR3 reads CASSLGVTLNEQFF. The DNA for the CDR3 is TGTGCCAGCAGCTTAGGGGTAACATTGAATGAGCAGTTCTTC. The J gene is TRBJ2-1, the V gene TRBV7-9; D call uncertain. This CDR3 spans 14 amino acids. Germline CDR1 is SEHNR and CDR2 is FQNEAQ (reference sequence). The germline V and J ends were trimmed by 1 base and 7 bases, with 11 bases remaining between them.

This clone came up a few times. V is TRBV28 and J is TRBJ2-7, with 8 positions matching TRBD1. V was clipped by 8 bases and J by 3 bases; unmatched bases: 3. CDR3 length: 12 residues. Germline CDR1 and CDR2: MDHEN and SYDVKM. This chain's CDR3 is CASHTGGYEQYF. The CDR3 DNA reads TGTGCCAGCCATACAGGGGGCTACGAGCAGTACTTC.

The V call is TRBV6-1, the J call TRBJ1-2, with TRBD1 identical over 7 bases. V lost 3 bases to trimming and J lost 7 bases; unmatched junction nucleotides: 2. Per the germline V gene, CDR1 is MNHNS and CDR2 is SASEGT. The CDR3 length is 12 residues. CDR3 DNA: TGTGCCAGCAGTGACCGACAGGGTGGCTACACCTTC. It yields the protein CASSDRQGGYTF.

This chain links TRBV15 with TRBJ2-3; 7 bases match TRBD1. This CDR3 region has 14 residues. Looked up from germline, CDR1 is LNHNV and CDR2 is YYDKDF (reference sequence). V was pared by 4 bases and J by 1 base, with 2 bases of the junction left unmatched. In DNA form, the CDR3 reads TGTGCCACCAGCACCGACAGGGGCACAGATACGCAGTATTTT. This gives the protein CATSTDRGTDTQYF.

The chain recombines TRBV6-4 with TRBJ2-2, with D hard to call. V lost 3 bases, J lost 0 bases, and 5 bases lay in between. Per germline, CDR1 MRHNA and CDR2 SNTAGT. The CDR3 contains 14 residues. The DNA for the CDR3 is TGTGCCAGCAGTGAAACAGCGAACACCGGGGAGCTGTTTTTT. Protein product: CASSETANTGELFF.

J is TRBJ1-4 and V is TRBV6-5; D is perhaps TRBD1 (6 bases). The CDR3 is 15 amino acids. Germline loops: CDR1 MNHEY, CDR2 SVGAGI. V lost 2 bases and J 3 bases, leaving 10 bases between the germline ends. The CDR3 here is CASSYNGGPNEKLFF. DNA of the CDR3: TGTGCCAGCAGTTACAATGGGGGGCCTAATGAAAAACTGTTTTTT.

This clone was picked up one time. The CDR3 DNA follows: TGTGCCAGCAGCCCAGGACAGGACCTCTATGGCTACACCTTC. Its protein is CASSPGQDLYGYTF. The chain links TRBV9 to TRBJ1-2; 7 bases fit TRBD1. Germline assignment: CDR1 SGDLS and CDR2 YYNGEE. V trimming: 4 bases; J trimming: 4 bases; junction bases outside the gene matches: 7. The CDR3 extends over 14 amino acids.

V gene TRBV7-3 combines with J gene TRBJ2-1; 7 bases agree with TRBD2. Trimming took 1 base from V and 9 from J; bases not matched to a gene: 0. The CDR3 is 12 residues long. The V gene's germline CDR1 is SGHTA and CDR2 FQGTGA. CDR3 protein: CASSLSGGEQFF. The CDR3, as DNA: TGTGCCAGCAGCTTAAGCGGGGGTGAGCAGTTCTTC.

The rearrangement uses TRBV29-1 and TRBJ1-5; 7 bases align to TRBD1. V lost 1 base and J lost 1; bases outside the gene matches: 4. This CDR3 spans 15 amino acids. CDR1 is SQVTM, CDR2 ANQGSEA, per germline. CDR3 sequence (DNA): TGCAGCGTTGAAGTGGCAGGGGGGAGCAATCAGCCCCAGCATTTT. This sequence encodes CSVEVAGGSNQPQHF.

The CDR3 nucleotides are TGTGCCAGCTCACCCCGGGACAGGGTAACCTACGAGCAGTACTTC. As protein: CASSPRDRVTYEQYF. This chain uses TRBV18 with TRBJ2-7; TRBD1 matches 9 bases. With V trimmed by 3 bases and J by 2 bases, 5 bases remained unmatched. Germline CDR1 and CDR2: KGHSH and LQKENI. The CDR3 is 15 residues long.

The chain is built from TRBV19 and TRBJ1-2; D unclear. The CDR3 runs to 13 residues. Germline V gene lookup returns CDR1 LNHDA and CDR2 SQIVND (reference sequence). V shed 3 bases and J shed 3 bases, with 8 bases lying between them. The CDR3 nucleotides read TGTGCCAGTAGTATTACGTCGGACTATGGCTACACCTTC. This codes for CASSITSDYGYTF.

The rearrangement links TRBV11-2 to TRBJ2-2, with D uncertain. The CDR3 loop spans 13 amino acids. Trimming pared 4 bases from V and 0 bases from J, leaving 3 bases between. CDR1 is SGHAT and CDR2 is FQNNGV in the germline V gene. CDR3 loop: CASSSTNTGELFF. Written as DNA, the CDR3 is TGTGCCAGCAGCTCCACGAACACCGGGGAGCTGTTTTTT.

The V and J genes are TRBV4-1 and TRBJ1-5; 8 nucleotides line up with TRBD1. Germline V gene data show CDR1 as MGHRA and CDR2 as YSYEKL. This CDR3 has 16 residues. J gave up 4 bases and V 6 bases, and 11 bases lay outside the gene matches. The CDR3, as DNA: TGCGCCAGCAGACATCGGACAGGGTGGTTTAATCAGCCCCAGCATTTT. This codes for CASRHRTGWFNQPQHF.

The chain employs TRBV2 and TRBJ2-1; possible D gene TRBD1, 6 bases. Germline V CDR1 and CDR2: SNHLY, FYNNEI. Between the trimmed V and J ends, which lost 3 bases and 6 bases, there was a span of 12 bases. CDR3 size: 14 residues. CDR3 protein: CASSDFWGLNEQFF. CDR3 DNA sequence: TGTGCCAGCAGTGATTTTTGGGGGCTCAATGAGCAGTTCTTC.

Judged by abundance, this clone is medium-sized. The CDR3 coding sequence is TGTGCCAGCAGTCTCCACAGGGGTGAAGCTTTCTTT. It yields the protein CASSLHRGEAFF. The chain employs TRBV5-6 and TRBJ1-1; TRBD1 matches 7 bases. The trim removed 5 bases at V and 7 bases at J, leaving 5 bases unmatched. Germline lookup yields CDR1 SGHDT and CDR2 YYEEEE. There are 12 residues in the CDR3.

The genes are TRBV11-1 and TRBJ2-7, with 9 bases that match TRBD1. Germline loops: CDR1 SGHAT, CDR2 FQDESV (reference sequence). V shed 5 bases, J shed 2 bases, and the junction held 10 bases outside the gene matches. This CDR3 is built from 16 residues. The CDR3 protein is CASSPAGTGNTYEQYF. In DNA form, the CDR3 reads TGTGCCAGCAGCCCCGCCGGGACAGGGAATACCTACGAGCAGTACTTC.

The CDR3 DNA reads TGTGCCAGTAGCCCCCTCCGCTCTGGGGCCAACGTCCTGACTTTC. Its translation is CASSPLRSGANVLTF. The chain joins TRBV19 to TRBJ2-6; D gene unclear. V shed 6 bases and J shed 0 bases, with 9 bases lying between them. The length of the CDR3 is 15 residues. Germline lookup yields CDR1 LNHDA and CDR2 SQIVND (reference sequence). Together with reference TRBV19 and TRBJ2-6, the CDR3 gives the full variable domain: DGGITQSPKYLFRKEGQNVTLSCEQNLNHDAMYWYRQDPGQGLRLIYYSQIVNDFQKGDIAEGYSVSREKKESFPLTVTSAQKNPTAFYLCASSPLRSGANVLTFGAGSRLTVL.